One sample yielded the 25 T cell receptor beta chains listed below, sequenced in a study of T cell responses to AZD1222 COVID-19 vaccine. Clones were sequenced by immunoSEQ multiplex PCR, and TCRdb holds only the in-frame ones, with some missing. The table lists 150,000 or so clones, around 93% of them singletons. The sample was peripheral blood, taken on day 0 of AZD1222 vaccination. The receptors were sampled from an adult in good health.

The CDR3 sequence: CASSLGGHSSYNEQFF. The CDR3 region has the DNA TGCGCCAGCAGCTTGGGCGGGCATAGCTCCTACAATGAGCAGTTCTTC. The genes are TRBV5-1 and TRBJ2-1; the D gene is possibly TRBD2 (5 bases). This CDR3 spans 16 amino acids. The ends were cut back, 0 bases at V and 0 bases at J, with 10 bases in the middle. Germline-derived CDR1 and CDR2 are SGHRS and YFSETQ.

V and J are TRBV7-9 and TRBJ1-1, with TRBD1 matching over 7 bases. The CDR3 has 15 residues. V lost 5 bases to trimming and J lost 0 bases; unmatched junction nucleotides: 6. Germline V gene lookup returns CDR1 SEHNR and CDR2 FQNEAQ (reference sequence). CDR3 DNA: TGTGCCAGCAGCCAGCGACAGGGTTTGAACACTGAAGCTTTCTTT. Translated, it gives CASSQRQGLNTEAFF.

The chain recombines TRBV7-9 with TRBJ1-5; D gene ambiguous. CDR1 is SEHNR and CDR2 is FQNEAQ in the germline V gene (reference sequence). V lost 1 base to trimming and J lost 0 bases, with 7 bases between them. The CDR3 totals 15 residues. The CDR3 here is CASSLGTDSNQPQHF. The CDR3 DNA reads TGTGCCAGCAGCTTAGGGACTGATAGCAATCAGCCCCAGCATTTT.

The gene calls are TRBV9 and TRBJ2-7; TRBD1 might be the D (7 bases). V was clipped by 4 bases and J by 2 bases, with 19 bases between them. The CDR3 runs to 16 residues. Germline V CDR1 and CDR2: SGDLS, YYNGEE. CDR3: CASSPGGGQSTYEQYF. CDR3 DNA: TGTGCCAGCAGCCCAGGAGGGGGCCAGTCAACCTACGAGCAGTACTTC. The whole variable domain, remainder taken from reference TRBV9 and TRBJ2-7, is DSGVTQTPKHLITATGQRVTLRCSPRSGDLSVYWYQQSLDQGLQFLIQYYNGEERAKGNILERFSAQQFPDLHSELNLSSLELGDSALYFCASSPGGGQSTYEQYFGPGTRLTVT.

The CDR3 coding sequence is TGTGCCAGCAGCTTACAAGCGGGGCCAGGAAAATACAATGAGCAGTTCTTC. As protein: CASSLQAGPGKYNEQFF. The gene calls are TRBV7-6 and TRBJ2-1, with 7 positions matching TRBD2. The V segment lost 2 bases and the J segment 4 bases; nucleotides outside the gene matches: 11. Germline V gene data show CDR1 as SGHVS and CDR2 as FNYEAQ. The CDR3 runs to 17 residues. Full variable domain (outside the CDR3, taken from reference TRBV7-6 and TRBJ2-1): GAGVSQSPRYKVTKRGQDVALRCDPISGHVSLYWYRQALGQGPEFLTYFNYEAQQDKSGLPNDRFSAERPEGSISTLTIQRTEQRDSAMYRCASSLQAGPGKYNEQFFGPGTRLTVL.

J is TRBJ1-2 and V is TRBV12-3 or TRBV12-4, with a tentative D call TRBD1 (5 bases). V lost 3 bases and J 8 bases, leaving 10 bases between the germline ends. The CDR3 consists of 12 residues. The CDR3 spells CASSLVWDGYTF. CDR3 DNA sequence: TGTGCCAGCAGTTTGGTGTGGGACGGCTACACCTTC.

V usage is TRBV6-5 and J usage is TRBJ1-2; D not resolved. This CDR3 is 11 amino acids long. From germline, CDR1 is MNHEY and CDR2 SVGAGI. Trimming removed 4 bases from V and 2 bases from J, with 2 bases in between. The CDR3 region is CASSSNYGYTF. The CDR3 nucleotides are TGTGCCAGCAGTTCAAACTATGGCTACACCTTC.

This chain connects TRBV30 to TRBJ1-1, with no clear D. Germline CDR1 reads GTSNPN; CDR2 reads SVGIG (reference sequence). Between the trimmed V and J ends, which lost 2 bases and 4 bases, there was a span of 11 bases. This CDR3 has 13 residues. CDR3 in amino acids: CAWSKDPVTEAFF. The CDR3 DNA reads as TGTGCCTGGAGTAAGGACCCAGTCACTGAAGCTTTCTTT.

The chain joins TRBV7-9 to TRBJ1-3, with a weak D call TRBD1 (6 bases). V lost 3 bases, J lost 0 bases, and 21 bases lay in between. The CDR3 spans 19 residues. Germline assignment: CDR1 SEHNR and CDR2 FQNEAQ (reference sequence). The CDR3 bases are TGTGCCAGCAGCTTCGGGACACCTCGCAACCACCGCTCTGGAAACACCATATATTTT. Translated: CASSFGTPRNHRSGNTIYF.

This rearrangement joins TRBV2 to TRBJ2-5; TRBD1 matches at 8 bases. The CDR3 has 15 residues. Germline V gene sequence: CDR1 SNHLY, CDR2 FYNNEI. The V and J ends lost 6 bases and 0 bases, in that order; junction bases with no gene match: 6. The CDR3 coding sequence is TGTGCCAGCAGCCGGGACAGGAGCAACCAAGAGACCCAGTACTTC. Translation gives CASSRDRSNQETQYF.

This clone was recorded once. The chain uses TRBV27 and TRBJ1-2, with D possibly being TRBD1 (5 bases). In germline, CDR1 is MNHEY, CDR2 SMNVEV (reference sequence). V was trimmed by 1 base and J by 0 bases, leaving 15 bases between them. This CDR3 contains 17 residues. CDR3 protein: CASSLFFTTVANYGYTF. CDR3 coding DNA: TGTGCCAGCAGTTTATTCTTCACGACAGTAGCTAACTATGGCTACACCTTC.

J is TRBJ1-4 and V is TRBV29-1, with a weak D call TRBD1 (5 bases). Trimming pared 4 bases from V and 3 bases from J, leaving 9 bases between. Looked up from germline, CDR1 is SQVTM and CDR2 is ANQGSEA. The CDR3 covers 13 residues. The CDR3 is CSVGRGPNEKLFF. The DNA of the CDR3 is TGCAGCGTTGGGAGGGGCCCTAATGAAAAACTGTTTTTT.

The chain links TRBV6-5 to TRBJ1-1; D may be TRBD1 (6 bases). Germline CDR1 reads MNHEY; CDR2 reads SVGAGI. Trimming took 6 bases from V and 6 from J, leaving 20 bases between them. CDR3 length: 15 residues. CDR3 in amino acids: CASSLVGGLVSEAFF. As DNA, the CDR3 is TGTGCCAGCAGCCTCGTAGGGGGGCTCGTTTCTGAAGCTTTCTTT.

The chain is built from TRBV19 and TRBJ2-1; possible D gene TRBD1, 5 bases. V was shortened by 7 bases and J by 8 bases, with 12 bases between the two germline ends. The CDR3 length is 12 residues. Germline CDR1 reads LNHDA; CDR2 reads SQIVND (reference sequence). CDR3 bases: TGTGCCAGTACCCAGGGTGATCATGAGCAGTTCTTC. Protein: CASTQGDHEQFF.

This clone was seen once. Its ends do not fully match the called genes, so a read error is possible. CDR3 region: CASSPVQGTEQFF. CDR3 coding DNA: TGTGCTAGCAGCCCAGTACAGGGGACTGAGCAGTTCTTC. This chain links TRBV7-7 with TRBJ2-1, with 7 bases lining up with TRBD1. CDR1 and CDR2 from the germline V gene are SSHAT and FNYEAQ (reference sequence). The CDR3 contains 13 residues.

The CDR3 coding sequence is TGTGCCAGCAGCCAACTCCTAACCGGGACAGGGGGGACTGAAGCTTTCTTT. Amino acid sequence: CASSQLLTGTGGTEAFF. This rearrangement joins TRBV3-1 (or the pseudogene TRBV3-2) to TRBJ1-1; 11 positions match TRBD1. The germline V gene encodes CDR1 LGHDT and CDR2 YNNKEL (reference sequence). CDR3 length equals 17 residues. J gave up 5 bases and V 2 bases, and 10 bases lay outside the gene matches.

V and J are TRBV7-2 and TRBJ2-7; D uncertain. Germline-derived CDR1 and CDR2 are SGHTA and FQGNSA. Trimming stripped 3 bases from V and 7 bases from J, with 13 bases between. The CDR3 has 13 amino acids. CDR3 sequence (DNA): TGTGCCAGCAGCTTTTCCCGGGTGGGGGAGCAGTACTTC. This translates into CASSFSRVGEQYF.

For the CDR3, the DNA is TGTGCCAGCAGCCACTCCTCTTCACCCCTCCACTTT. Translated, it gives CASSHSSSPLHF. This chain uses TRBV6-1 with TRBJ1-6, with D hard to call. The CDR3 consists of 12 residues. V was clipped by 6 bases and J by 9 bases, with 9 bases between them. Germline-derived CDR1 and CDR2 are MNHNS and SASEGT.

In DNA, the CDR3 is TGCGCCAGCAGCCAGCCGGGACAGGGGCTCTATGGCTACACCTTC. Its protein is CASSQPGQGLYGYTF. V gene TRBV4-3 combines with J gene TRBJ1-2, with 10 bases matching TRBD1. This CDR3 is 15 amino acids long. Trimming cost V 3 bases and J 4 bases; bases outside gene matches: 5. Germline lookup yields CDR1 LGHNA and CDR2 YSLEER.

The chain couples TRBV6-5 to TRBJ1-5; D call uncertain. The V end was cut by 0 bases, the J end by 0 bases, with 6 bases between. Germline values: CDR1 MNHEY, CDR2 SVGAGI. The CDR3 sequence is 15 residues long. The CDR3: CASSYSPASNQPQHF. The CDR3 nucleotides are TGTGCCAGCAGTTACTCCCCTGCTAGCAATCAGCCCCAGCATTTT.

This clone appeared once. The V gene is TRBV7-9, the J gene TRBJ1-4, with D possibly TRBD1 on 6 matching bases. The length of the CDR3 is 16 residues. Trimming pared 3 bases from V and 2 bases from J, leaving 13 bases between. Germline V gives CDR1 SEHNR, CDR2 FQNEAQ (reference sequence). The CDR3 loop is CASSFEEGGTNEKLFF. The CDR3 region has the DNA TGTGCCAGCAGCTTCGAAGAGGGGGGGACTAATGAAAAACTGTTTTTT.

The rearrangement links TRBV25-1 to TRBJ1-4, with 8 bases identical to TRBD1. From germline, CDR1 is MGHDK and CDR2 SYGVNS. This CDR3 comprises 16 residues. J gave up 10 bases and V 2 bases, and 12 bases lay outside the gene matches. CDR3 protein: CASSERTQGAMGKLFF. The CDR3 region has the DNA TGTGCCAGCAGTGAACGCACGCAGGGGGCTATGGGAAAACTGTTTTTT.

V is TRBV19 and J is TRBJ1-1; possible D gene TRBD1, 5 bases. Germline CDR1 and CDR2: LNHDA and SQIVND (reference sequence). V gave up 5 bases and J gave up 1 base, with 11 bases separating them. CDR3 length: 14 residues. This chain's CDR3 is CASSFRGRNTEAFF. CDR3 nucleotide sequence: TGTGCCAGTAGTTTCCGGGGCCGGAACACTGAAGCTTTCTTT.

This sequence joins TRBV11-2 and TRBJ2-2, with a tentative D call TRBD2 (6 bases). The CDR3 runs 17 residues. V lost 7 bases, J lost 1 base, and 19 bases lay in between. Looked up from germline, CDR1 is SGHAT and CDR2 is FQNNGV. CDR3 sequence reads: CASNAGTWGKNTGELFF. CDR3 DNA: TGTGCCAGCAACGCGGGGACCTGGGGGAAGAACACCGGGGAGCTGTTTTTT.

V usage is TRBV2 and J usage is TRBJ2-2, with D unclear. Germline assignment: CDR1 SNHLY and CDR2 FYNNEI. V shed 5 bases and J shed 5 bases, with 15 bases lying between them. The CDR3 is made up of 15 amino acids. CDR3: CASSFLHLGTGELFF. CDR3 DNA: TGTGCCAGCAGTTTCCTACATTTGGGGACCGGGGAGCTGTTTTTT.